Sequencing of this T cell receptor (beta chain) was carried out in a study of blood T cell repertoires in COVID-19. Study summary: Researchers got acute and convalescent COVID-19 samples from the United States, Italy and Spain. The cDNA or gDNA used as material had been derived from T cells, B-cell-depleted T cells, or PBMCs.

Per the original data handling: Amplification of reference gene primers provided the estimated nucleated cell counts. Using immunoSEQ multiplex PCR, the repertoire was profiled, and TCRdb retains in-frame clones only, with some absent. The V and J calls and clone size were taken over from that table, and D and trimming were inferred from the DNA. The sample lists 150,000 to 200,000 clones; over 75% were seen once. The germline gives CDR1 MNHEY, CDR2 SVGAGI. The CDR3 runs 15 residues. The ends lost 5 bases at V and 2 bases at J; junction bases unmatched: 9. This TCR was sampled from a human donor in a cohort sampled during active COVID-19. The J gene is TRBJ2-7, the V gene TRBV6-5, with 7 bases matching TRBD1. Input material: peripheral blood. Written as DNA, the CDR3 is TGTGCCAGCAGTCCCGGGACAGCCCACCCCTACGAGCAGTACTTC. Translation: CASSPGTAHPYEQYF.